These 7 T cell receptor beta chains share one sample of origin, sequenced in a study of read filtering for tumor transcriptome and immune sequencing. The library was built from 400 ng RNA with molecular barcoded adaptors for alpha/delta and beta/gamma chains. Each CDR3 protein gets one entry after TCRdb re-called the reads with MiXCR. The sample holds over 20,000 distinct CDR3 sequences; roughly 13% are singletons and the top ten take around 66%. Specimen: a population of CD138-negative cells sorted from bone marrow. Receptors were obtained from a donor aged 40 or older with multiple myeloma.

This clonotype was detected ten times or more. The chain has TRBV3-1 and TRBJ2-5; D is unresolved. V was cut by 1 base and J by 5 bases, with 5 bases left in between. The CDR3 has 12 amino acids. Germline CDR1 reads LGHDT; CDR2 reads YNNKEL (reference sequence). CDR3 DNA: TGTGCCAGCAGCCAAGTTATCGAGACCCAGTACTTC. Its translation is CASSQVIETQYF.

This chain uses TRBV5-1 with TRBJ1-1, with no clear D. This CDR3 has 14 amino acids. V lost 4 bases to trimming and J lost 4 bases, with 14 bases between them. The germline gives CDR1 SGHRS, CDR2 YFSETQ. CDR3 residues: CASSPGMGSTEAFF. CDR3 coding DNA: TGCGCCAGCAGCCCGGGTATGGGGAGCACTGAAGCTTTCTTT.

This clonotype was detected many times. The CDR3: CASSLDSSTDTQYF. The CDR3, as DNA: TGTGCCAGCAGCTTGGACAGTAGCACAGATACGCAGTATTTT. The rearrangement uses TRBV11-2 and TRBJ2-3; D is possibly TRBD1 (6 bases). The CDR3 length is 14 residues. Germline V gives CDR1 SGHAT, CDR2 FQNNGV. Trimming left V 3 bases short and J 0 bases short, with 7 bases between. The variable domain in full, completed from reference TRBV11-2 and TRBJ2-3, reads EAGVAQSPRYKIIEKRQSVAFWCNPISGHATLYWYQQILGQGPKLLIQFQNNGVVDDSQLPKDRFSAERLKGVDSTLKIQPAKLEDSAVYLCASSLDSSTDTQYFGPGTRLTVL.

This clonotype was observed many times. This sequence joins TRBV7-2 and TRBJ2-7; 7 nucleotides agree with TRBD1. The CDR3 extends over 15 amino acids. CDR1 SGHTA and CDR2 FQGNSA come from the germline V gene. After removal of 4 bases from V and 0 bases from J, the junction contained 6 bases not matched to a gene. In DNA form, the CDR3 reads TGTGCCAGCAGCTACACGACAGGGAGCTCCTACGAGCAGTACTTC. Amino acid sequence: CASSYTTGSSYEQYF.

Concerning this clonotype itself: A read error may produce the germline difference seen at one junction end. The chain has TRBV29-1 and TRBJ2-1; D possibly corresponds to TRBD2 (6 bases). CDR1 and CDR2 from the germline V gene are SQVTM and ANQGSEA. This CDR3 region has 15 residues. The CDR3 protein is CSVELGGKGYNEQCF. CDR3 coding DNA: TGCAGCGTTGAATTGGGCGGGAAAGGATACAATGAGCAGTGCTTC.

This clonotype has a count of ten or more. The gene calls are TRBV7-9 and TRBJ2-3, with no clear D. V shed 6 bases and J shed 0 bases, with 4 bases lying between them. The CDR3 spans 12 residues. From germline, CDR1 is SEHNR and CDR2 FQNEAQ (reference sequence). CDR3 protein: CASRPSTDTQYF. The CDR3 region has the DNA TGTGCCAGCAGACCAAGCACAGATACGCAGTATTTT.

The rearrangement uses TRBV19 and TRBJ1-5; a weak D match, TRBD1 (5 bases). Deletions cut 4 bases from V and 4 bases from J, with 14 bases between. Germline values: CDR1 LNHDA, CDR2 SQIVND (reference sequence). This CDR3 contains 15 residues. This CDR3 reads CASSRLRTLNQPQHF. The CDR3 nucleotides read TGTGCCAGTAGTAGGCTTCGGACACTTAATCAGCCCCAGCATTTT.